The 11 T cell receptor beta chains below all came from one sample that was sequenced in a study of beta chain features in type 1 diabetes. All of the isolated RNA was reverse transcribed, so expressed TCRB transcripts were sequenced. Some clones are missing from TCRdb's copy, which holds only in-frame ones; the method was immunoSEQ multiplex PCR. The table has hundreds of thousands of clones, about an eighth seen once. The specimen sequenced was naive CD4+ T cells from blood. These receptors were obtained from a young woman in good health.

This clone was recorded a few times. The V gene is TRBV9, the J gene TRBJ2-1, with D possibly matching TRBD1 (6 bases). The CDR3 spans 15 residues. V dropped 0 bases and J dropped 2 bases, with 9 bases sitting between them. CDR1 and CDR2 from the germline V gene are SGDLS and YYNGEE. Here the CDR3 DNA reads TGTGCCAGCAGCGTAGGTGGGGACACCTACAATGAGCAGTTCTTC. Amino acids: CASSVGGDTYNEQFF.

This chain links TRBV2 with TRBJ2-6; maybe TRBD1 (6 bases). Germline-derived CDR1 and CDR2 are SNHLY and FYNNEI. V was trimmed by 6 bases and J by 2 bases, leaving 11 bases between them. The CDR3 extends over 15 amino acids. The CDR3 spells CASRLNRAGANVLTF. The DNA for the CDR3 is TGTGCCAGCAGACTTAACAGGGCTGGGGCCAACGTCCTGACTTTC.

In its sample, this clone was seen a few times. CDR3 region: CASSLMAGPQETQYF. CDR3 bases: TGTGCCAGCAGCTTAATGGCAGGGCCACAAGAGACCCAGTACTTC. The chain links TRBV7-3 to TRBJ2-5, with D possibly being TRBD1 (5 bases). The V end lost 1 base, the J end lost 2 bases, and 11 bases lay between the germline ends. CDR1 and CDR2 from the germline V gene are SGHTA and FQGTGA. CDR3 length: 15 residues. Full variable domain (remainder filled in from reference TRBV7-3 and TRBJ2-5): GAGVSQTPSNKVTEKGKYVELRCDPISGHTALYWYRQSLGQGPEFLIYFQGTGAADDSGLPNDRFFAVRPEGSVSTLKIQRTERGDSAVYLCASSLMAGPQETQYFGPGTRLLVL.

V is TRBV5-6 and J is TRBJ2-2; TRBD1 might be the D (5 bases). The CDR3 runs to 15 residues. Germline CDR1 is SGHDT and CDR2 is YYEEEE. Trimming took off 4 bases at V and 0 bases at J, with 10 bases between the two ends. The CDR3 loop is CASSRQGANTGELFF. In DNA form, the CDR3 reads TGTGCCAGCAGCCGTCAGGGTGCGAACACCGGGGAGCTGTTTTTT.

This clone has just a few counts. The chain recombines TRBV15 with TRBJ2-3, with D possibly matching TRBD2 (6 bases). V was shortened by 0 bases and J by 5 bases, with 12 bases between the two germline ends. The CDR3 runs to 15 residues. Germline assignment: CDR1 LNHNV and CDR2 YYDKDF (reference sequence). In nucleotides, the CDR3 is TGTGCCACCAGCAGAGAACATGGGAGGATAGATACGCAGTATTTT. This encodes CATSREHGRIDTQYF.

This clone was counted only a few times. This chain joins TRBV6-6 and TRBJ1-6, with TRBD1 identical over 8 bases. The CDR3 length is 14 residues. CDR1 is MNHNY, CDR2 SVGAGI, per germline (reference sequence). V lost 5 bases and J lost 10; bases outside the gene matches: 7. CDR3: CASSTDRERSPLHF. The CDR3 bases are TGTGCCAGCAGTACGGACAGGGAAAGATCACCCCTCCACTTT.

In its sample, this clone was seen a few times. Additional DNA sequences in this sample encode the identical CDR3. The CDR3, as DNA: TGTGCCAGCAGCTTAGCCTACACAGATACGCAGTATTTT. Translating it yields CASSLAYTDTQYF. The rearrangement links TRBV7-9 to TRBJ2-3; D is uncertain. CDR3 length: 13 amino acids. V shed 0 bases and J shed 2 bases, with 3 bases lying between them. The germline V gene encodes CDR1 SEHNR and CDR2 FQNEAQ (reference sequence).

This clone has only a few counts. V usage is TRBV5-6 and J usage is TRBJ1-1; D gene ambiguous. CDR3 size: 15 residues. Germline CDR1 reads SGHDT; CDR2 reads YYEEEE. Between the trimmed V and J ends, which lost 0 bases and 3 bases, there was a span of 12 bases. CDR3 bases: TGTGCCAGCAGCTTGGATTACGGGAGACACACTGAAGCTTTCTTT. This sequence encodes CASSLDYGRHTEAFF.

This clone was observed a few times. The chain recombines TRBV18 with TRBJ2-3, with TRBD2 matching over 11 bases. The junction had 0 bases not matched to a gene; V was cut back by 0 bases and J by 4 bases. Germline V lookup: CDR1 KGHSH, CDR2 LQKENI. This CDR3 region has 15 residues. The CDR3 DNA is TGTGCCAGCTCACCACCTAGCGGGAGGGCAGATACGCAGTATTTT. Translated: CASSPPSGRADTQYF.

This clone was found a few times. The chain uses TRBV5-4 and TRBJ2-3; weak D call: TRBD1 (6 bases). Germline V gene data show CDR1 as SGHNT and CDR2 as YYREEE (reference sequence). The CDR3 extends over 14 amino acids. Deletions cut 1 base from V and 5 bases from J, with 11 bases between. The CDR3 loop is CASSLTGTLDTQYF. For the CDR3, the DNA is TGTGCCAGCAGCTTGACAGGGACATTAGATACGCAGTATTTT.

This sequence joins TRBV4-3 and TRBJ2-3; 14 positions agree with TRBD2. Trimming at V came to 3 bases and at J to 2 bases, leaving 1 base not matched to a gene. Germline V gene lookup returns CDR1 LGHNA and CDR2 YSLEER. The CDR3 sequence is 16 residues long. The CDR3 loop is CASSQGLAGATDTQYF. DNA of the CDR3: TGCGCCAGCAGCCAGGGACTAGCGGGGGCCACAGATACGCAGTATTTT.